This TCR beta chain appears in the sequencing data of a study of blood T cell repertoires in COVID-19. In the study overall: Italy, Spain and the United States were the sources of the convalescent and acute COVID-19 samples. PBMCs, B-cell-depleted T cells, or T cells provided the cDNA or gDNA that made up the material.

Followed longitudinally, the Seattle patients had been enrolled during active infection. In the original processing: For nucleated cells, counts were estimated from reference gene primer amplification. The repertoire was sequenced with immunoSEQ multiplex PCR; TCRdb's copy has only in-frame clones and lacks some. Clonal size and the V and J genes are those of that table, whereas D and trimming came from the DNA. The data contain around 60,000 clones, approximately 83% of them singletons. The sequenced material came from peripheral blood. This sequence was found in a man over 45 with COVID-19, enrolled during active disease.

CDR3 bases: TGTGCCAGCAGCTTAGGGGTGGGACAGCAAGAGACCCAGTACTTC. It specifies CASSLGVGQQETQYF. The chain couples TRBV7-9 to TRBJ2-5, with 7 bases identical to TRBD1. This CDR3 spans 15 amino acids. After removal of 1 base from V and 2 bases from J, the junction contained 4 bases not matched to a gene. Germline V gives CDR1 SEHNR, CDR2 FQNEAQ (reference sequence).